The next 10 T cell receptor beta chains were all read from a single sample in a study of glioma-infiltrating T cells. TCR alpha and beta CDR3 regions were amplified from RNA using iRepertoire nested multiplex PCR. TCRdb reprocessed the multiplex PCR reads via MiXCR and lists one record per CDR3 protein. The profile shows around 140,000 distinct CDR3 sequences, 39% of them singletons. Sequencing was done on a sample of glioma tissue, nonneoplastic brain tissue, or PBMCs (not recorded which). These TCRs come from a human donor with low-grade glioma or glioblastoma, undergoing nonglioma brain surgery, or in good health (not recorded which).

This clonotype was counted a single time. The V call is TRBV7-2, the J call TRBJ2-1; D remains ambiguous. The CDR3 length is 15 residues. Deletions cut 1 base from V and 1 base from J, with 8 bases between. Germline V gene lookup returns CDR1 SGHTA and CDR2 FQGNSA. The CDR3 protein is CASSLGRASYNEQFF. CDR3 coding DNA: TGTGCCAGCAGCTTAGGCCGTGCTTCCTACAATGAGCAGTTCTTC.

At least ten counts were recorded for this clonotype. The chain recombines TRBV6-1 with TRBJ2-1; a possible D gene is TRBD1 (7 bases). The V end lost 5 bases, the J end lost 7 bases, and 18 bases lay between the germline ends. The CDR3 has 15 amino acids. Germline values: CDR1 MNHNS, CDR2 SASEGT. The CDR3 DNA is TGTGCCAGCAGTAACGGACAGGTGGGGGGAAATGAGCAGTTCTTC. Amino acid sequence: CASSNGQVGGNEQFF.

The V call is TRBV20-1, the J call TRBJ1-5; D gene ambiguous. Germline V gene data show CDR1 as DFQATT and CDR2 as SNEGSKA (reference sequence). V was trimmed by 7 bases and J by 0 bases, leaving 10 bases between them. This CDR3 has 13 residues. The CDR3 nucleotides read TGCAGTGAGGTTACAGATAGCAATCAGCCCCAGCATTTT. This translates into CSEVTDSNQPQHF.

Comment on this clonotype: One end of the junction is discordant with germline, which a read error may explain. V usage is TRBV20-1 and J usage is TRBJ1-6; D ambiguous. The CDR3 is 15 amino acids. Per the germline V gene, CDR1 is DFQATT and CDR2 is SNEGSKA (reference sequence). The CDR3 DNA reads TGCAGTGCTAGCCCGACGGCCGGGTTACCTTCACCCTTCCACTTT. This gives the protein CSASPTAGLPSPFHF.

This clonotype was found a few times. This chain links TRBV27 with TRBJ1-2; D unresolved. The CDR3 loop spans 13 amino acids. Germline V gene data show CDR1 as MNHEY and CDR2 as SMNVEV (reference sequence). The germline V and J ends were trimmed by 3 bases and 5 bases, with 10 bases remaining between them. DNA of the CDR3: TGTGCCAGCAGTTTCACGGCAGAGTATGGCTACACCTTC. Translated, it gives CASSFTAEYGYTF.

This clonotype was detected a few times. The chain joins TRBV7-6 to TRBJ2-7; D is perhaps TRBD1 (5 bases). From germline, CDR1 is SGHVS and CDR2 FNYEAQ. V was pared by 1 base and J by 1 base, with 8 bases between. This CDR3 is built from 14 residues. The CDR3 DNA reads as TGTGCCAGCAGCTTAGAACAGGCTTCCTACGAGCAGTACTTC. Its translation: CASSLEQASYEQYF.

The V call is TRBV4-2, the J call TRBJ1-2, with a possible D match to TRBD1 (6 bases). Germline CDR1 reads LGHNA; CDR2 reads YNFKEQ. V lost 1 base and J lost 7, with 10 bases in between. The CDR3 covers 13 residues. CDR3 region: CASSQGTGAGYTF. CDR3 coding DNA: TGTGCCAGCAGCCAAGGGACGGGGGCTGGCTACACCTTC.

This clonotype was counted a few times. The chain has TRBV4-1 and TRBJ2-7, with a possible D match to TRBD1 (5 bases). Trimming stripped 6 bases from V and 2 bases from J, with 14 bases between. Germline V gene lookup returns CDR1 MGHRA and CDR2 YSYEKL. The CDR3 has 14 amino acids. CDR3 amino acids: CASSQNQGPYEQYF. The DNA for the CDR3 is TGCGCCAGCAGTCAGAACCAGGGTCCCTACGAGCAGTACTTC.

This clonotype was detected many times. The rearrangement uses TRBV6-6 and TRBJ2-3; possibly TRBD2 for D (5 bases). V was clipped by 2 bases and J by 2 bases, with 5 bases between them. Germline assignment: CDR1 MNHNY and CDR2 SVGAGI (reference sequence). The CDR3 sequence is 13 residues long. The CDR3 nucleotides are TGTGCCAGCAGTTACCGGGACACAGATACGCAGTATTTT. It yields the protein CASSYRDTDTQYF.

This clonotype was counted a few times. This chain joins TRBV20-1 and TRBJ1-2; 10 positions match TRBD1. This CDR3 comprises 14 residues. With 0 bases clipped from V and 6 bases from J, the junction kept 4 bases outside the gene matches. Germline loops: CDR1 DFQATT, CDR2 SNEGSKA (reference sequence). The CDR3 sequence: CSAREPGQGNGYTF. In nucleotides, the CDR3 is TGCAGTGCTAGAGAGCCGGGACAGGGGAATGGCTACACCTTC.